This T cell receptor (beta chain) was identified in a study of blood T cell repertoires in COVID-19. The protocol was immunoSEQ multiplex PCR, while the TCRdb copy is restricted to in-frame clones and leaves out a portion. This sample yields approximately 230,000 clones, of which about 90% are seen a single time; about 15% belongs to the top ten. Donors were grouped by their self-reported clinical history. After removal of 7 bases from V and 3 bases from J, the junction contained 6 bases not matched to a gene. The CDR3 has 14 residues. CDR1 SNHLY and CDR2 FYNNEI come from the germline V gene. The source of this sequence is a woman aged 45-65 years with acute COVID-19. Sequenced sample: PBMCs or T cells enriched from blood (not recorded which). The chain has TRBV2 and TRBJ1-1, with 9 positions matching TRBD1. CDR3 sequence: CASITTGGYTEAFF. CDR3 DNA: TGTGCCAGCATTACGACAGGGGGGTACACTGAAGCTTTCTTT.